The source of this TCR beta chain is a study of Ad26.COV2.S vaccination and SARS-CoV-2 variants. At the level of the study: The vaccine Ad26.COV2.S was put into the muscle once, or twice with 56 days between.

Treatment defined: around 19 received Ad26.COV2.S at low or high dose, single or two shots; about five received placebo; per-sample allocation not given. Specimen acquisition occurred on day 63 following the initial vaccine or placebo injection. Expressing Wuhan-strain SARS-CoV-2 spike, an Ad26 vector served as the vaccine. J lost 3 bases, V lost 5 bases, and 11 bases had no gene match. CDR3 length equals 17 residues. Germline CDR1 WNHNN, CDR2 SYGVQD (reference sequence). Generated by immunoSEQ multiplex PCR, the TCRdb table keeps only in-frame clones and is missing some. The sample comprises around 450,000 clones, approximately 92% of which are singletons, and over 2% rests with the top ten.

The rearrangement joins TRBV10-1 to TRBJ2-2; 8 bases match TRBD1. The TCR sequence derives from a person between 18 and 65 years old who received the Ad26.COV2.S COVID-19 vaccine or a placebo. The material was peripheral blood, obtained in a trial of Ad26.COV2.S vaccine versus placebo. The CDR3 spells CASSFTNDRGYTGELFF. The CDR3 region has the DNA TGCGCCAGCAGTTTTACTAACGACAGGGGTTACACCGGGGAGCTGTTTTTT.